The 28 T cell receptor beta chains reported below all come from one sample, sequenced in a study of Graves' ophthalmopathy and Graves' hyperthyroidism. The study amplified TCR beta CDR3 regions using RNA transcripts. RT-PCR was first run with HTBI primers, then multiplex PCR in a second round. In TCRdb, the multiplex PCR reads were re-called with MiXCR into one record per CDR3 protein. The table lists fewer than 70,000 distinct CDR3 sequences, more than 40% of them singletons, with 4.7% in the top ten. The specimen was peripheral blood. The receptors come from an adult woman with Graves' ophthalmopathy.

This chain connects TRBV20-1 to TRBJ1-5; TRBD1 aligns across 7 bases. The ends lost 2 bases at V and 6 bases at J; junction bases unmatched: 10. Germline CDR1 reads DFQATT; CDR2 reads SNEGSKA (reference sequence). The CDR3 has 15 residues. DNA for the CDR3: TGCAGTGCTAGACAGGGGGACCGTGAATCTCAGCCCCAGCATTTT. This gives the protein CSARQGDRESQPQHF.

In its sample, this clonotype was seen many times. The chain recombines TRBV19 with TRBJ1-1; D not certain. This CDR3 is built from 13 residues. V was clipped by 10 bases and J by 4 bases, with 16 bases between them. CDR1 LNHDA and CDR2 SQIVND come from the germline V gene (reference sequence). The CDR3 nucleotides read TGTGCCACCTGCCCGGAAACTGGCACTGAAGCTTTCTTT. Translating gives CATCPETGTEAFF.

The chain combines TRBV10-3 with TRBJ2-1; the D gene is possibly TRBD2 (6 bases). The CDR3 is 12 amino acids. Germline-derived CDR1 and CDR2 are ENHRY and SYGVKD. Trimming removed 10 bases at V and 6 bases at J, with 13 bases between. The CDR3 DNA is TGTGCCACCGGGACTTTTCTCAATGAGCAGTTCTTC. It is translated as CATGTFLNEQFF.

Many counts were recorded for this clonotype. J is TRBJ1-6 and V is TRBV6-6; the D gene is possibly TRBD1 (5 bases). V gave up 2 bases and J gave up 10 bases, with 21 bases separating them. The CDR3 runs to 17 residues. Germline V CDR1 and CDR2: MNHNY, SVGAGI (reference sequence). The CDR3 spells CASSYPNSGRLGSPLHF. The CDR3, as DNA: TGTGCCAGCAGTTACCCCAACTCGGGGCGCCTTGGATCACCCCTCCACTTT.

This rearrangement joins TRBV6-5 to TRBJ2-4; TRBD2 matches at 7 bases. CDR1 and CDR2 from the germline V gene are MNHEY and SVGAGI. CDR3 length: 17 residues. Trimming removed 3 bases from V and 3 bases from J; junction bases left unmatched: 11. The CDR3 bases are TGTGCCAGCAGTTATCCCCCAGGGAGGGGTGGCAAAAACATTCAGTACTTC. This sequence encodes CASSYPPGRGGKNIQYF.

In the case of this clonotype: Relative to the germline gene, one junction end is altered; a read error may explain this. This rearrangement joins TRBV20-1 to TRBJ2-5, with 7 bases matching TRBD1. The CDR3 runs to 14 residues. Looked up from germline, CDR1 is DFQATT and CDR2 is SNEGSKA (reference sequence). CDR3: CSTRVDRAKETQYF. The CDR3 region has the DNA TGCAGTACTAGGGTCGACAGGGCTAAAGAGACCCAGTACTTC.

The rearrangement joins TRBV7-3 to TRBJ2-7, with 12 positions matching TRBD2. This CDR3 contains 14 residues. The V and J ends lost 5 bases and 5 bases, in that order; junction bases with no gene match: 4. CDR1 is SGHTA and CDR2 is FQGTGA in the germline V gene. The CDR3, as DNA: TGTGCCAGCAGCCTACTAGCGGGGGGCAACGAGCAGTACTTC. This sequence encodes CASSLLAGGNEQYF.

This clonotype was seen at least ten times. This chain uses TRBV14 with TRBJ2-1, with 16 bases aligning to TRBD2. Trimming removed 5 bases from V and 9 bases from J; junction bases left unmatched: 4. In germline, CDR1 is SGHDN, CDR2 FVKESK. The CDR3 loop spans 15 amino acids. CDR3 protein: CASSGTSGRVGEQFF. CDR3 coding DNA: TGTGCCAGCAGCGGGACTAGCGGGAGGGTAGGTGAGCAGTTCTTC.

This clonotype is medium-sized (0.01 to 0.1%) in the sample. CDR3 amino acids: CASSRDSSYEQYF. CDR3 nucleotide sequence: TGTGCCAGCAGTAGGGACAGCTCCTACGAGCAGTACTTC. J is TRBJ2-7 and V is TRBV7-8; TRBD1 agrees at 7 bases. The J segment lost 0 bases and the V segment lost 6 bases, leaving 2 bases of the junction unmatched. CDR1 is SGHVS and CDR2 is FQNEAQ in the germline V gene. CDR3 size: 13 residues. Full variable domain (remainder filled in from reference TRBV7-8 and TRBJ2-7): GAGVSQSPRYKVAKRGQDVALRCDPISGHVSLFWYQQALGQGPEFLTYFQNEAQLDKSGLPSDRFFAERPEGSVSTLKIQRTQQEDSAVYLCASSRDSSYEQYFGPGTRLTVT.

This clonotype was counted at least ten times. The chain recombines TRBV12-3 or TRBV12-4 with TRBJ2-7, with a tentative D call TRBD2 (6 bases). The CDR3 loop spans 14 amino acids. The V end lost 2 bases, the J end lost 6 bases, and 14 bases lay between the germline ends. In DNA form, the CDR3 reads TGTGCCAGCAGTTTAACACTAGCCTTTGTCGAGCAGTACTTC. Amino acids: CASSLTLAFVEQYF.

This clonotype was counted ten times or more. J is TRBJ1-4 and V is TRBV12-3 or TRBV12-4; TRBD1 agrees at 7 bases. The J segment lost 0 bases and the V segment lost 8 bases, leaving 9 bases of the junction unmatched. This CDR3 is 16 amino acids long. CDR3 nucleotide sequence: TGTGCCAGCTCCGCGGGACAGACAACAACTAATGAAAAACTGTTTTTT. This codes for CASSAGQTTTNEKLFF.

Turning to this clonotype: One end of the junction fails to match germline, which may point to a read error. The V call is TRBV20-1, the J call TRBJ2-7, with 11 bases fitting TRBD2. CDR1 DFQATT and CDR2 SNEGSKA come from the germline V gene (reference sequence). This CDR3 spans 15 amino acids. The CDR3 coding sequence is TGCAGTGCTAGAGAGGGGACTAGCGGCCACTACGAACAGTACTTC. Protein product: CSAREGTSGHYEQYF.

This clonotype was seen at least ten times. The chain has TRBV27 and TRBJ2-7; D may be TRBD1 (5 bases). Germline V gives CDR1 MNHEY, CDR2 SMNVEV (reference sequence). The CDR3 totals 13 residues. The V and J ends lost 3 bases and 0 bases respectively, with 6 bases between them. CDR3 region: CASSLQGSYEQYF. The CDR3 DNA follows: TGTGCCAGCAGTTTGCAGGGCTCCTACGAGCAGTACTTC.

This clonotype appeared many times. This CDR3 reads CASSSGGLAGAGELFF. CDR3 bases: TGTGCCAGTAGCTCTGGGGGACTAGCGGGAGCCGGGGAGCTGTTTTTT. J is TRBJ2-2 and V is TRBV19; 14 bases line up with TRBD2. Trimming cost V 6 bases and J 6 bases; bases outside gene matches: 6. Germline V gene data show CDR1 as LNHDA and CDR2 as SQIVND (reference sequence). There are 16 residues in the CDR3.

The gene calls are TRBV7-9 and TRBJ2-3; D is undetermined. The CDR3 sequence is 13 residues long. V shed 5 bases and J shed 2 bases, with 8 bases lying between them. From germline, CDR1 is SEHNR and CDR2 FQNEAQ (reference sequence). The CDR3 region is CASSRRNTDTQYF. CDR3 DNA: TGTGCCAGCAGCCGGCGGAACACAGATACGCAGTATTTT.

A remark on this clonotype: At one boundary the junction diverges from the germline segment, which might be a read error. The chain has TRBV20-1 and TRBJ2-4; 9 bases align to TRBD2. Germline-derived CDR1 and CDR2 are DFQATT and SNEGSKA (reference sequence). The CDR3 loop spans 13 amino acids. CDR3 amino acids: CSASGLAKDIRYF. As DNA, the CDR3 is TGCAGTGCTTCGGGACTAGCCAAAGACATTCGGTACTTC.

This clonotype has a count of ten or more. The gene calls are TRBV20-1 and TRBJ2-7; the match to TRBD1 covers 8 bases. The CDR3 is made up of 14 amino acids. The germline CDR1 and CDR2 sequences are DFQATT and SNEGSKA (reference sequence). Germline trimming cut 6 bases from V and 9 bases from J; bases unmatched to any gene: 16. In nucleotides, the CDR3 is TGCAGTGCCCCCGGACAGGGTTGGCGCGACGTGCAGTACTTC. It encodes CSAPGQGWRDVQYF.

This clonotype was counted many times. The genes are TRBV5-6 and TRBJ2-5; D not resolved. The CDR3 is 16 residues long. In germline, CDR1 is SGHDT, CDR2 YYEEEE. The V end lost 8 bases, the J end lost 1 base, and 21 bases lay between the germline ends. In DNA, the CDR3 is TGTGCCAGTTTAGGCGGTGGGGTTGGTCGCCAAGAGACCCAGTACTTC. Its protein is CASLGGGVGRQETQYF.

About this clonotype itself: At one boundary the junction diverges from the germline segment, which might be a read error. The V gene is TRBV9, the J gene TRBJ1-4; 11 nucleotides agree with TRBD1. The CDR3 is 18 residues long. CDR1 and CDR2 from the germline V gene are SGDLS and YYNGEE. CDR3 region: CASSARTGGHATNEKLSF. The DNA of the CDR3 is TGTGCCAGCAGCGCCAGGACAGGGGGCCATGCAACTAATGAAAAACTGTCTTTT.

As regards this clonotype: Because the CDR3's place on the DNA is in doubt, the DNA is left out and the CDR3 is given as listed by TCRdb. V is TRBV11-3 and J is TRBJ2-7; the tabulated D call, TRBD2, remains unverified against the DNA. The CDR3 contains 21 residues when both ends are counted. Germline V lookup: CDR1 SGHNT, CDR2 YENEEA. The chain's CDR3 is CASSPTRNTDTQYFGPGEQYF.

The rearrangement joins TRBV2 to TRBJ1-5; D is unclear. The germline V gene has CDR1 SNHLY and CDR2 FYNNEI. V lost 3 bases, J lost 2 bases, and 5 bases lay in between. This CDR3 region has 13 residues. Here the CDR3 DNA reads TGTGCCAGCAGTGAGATGCGCAATCAGCCCCAGCATTTT. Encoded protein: CASSEMRNQPQHF.

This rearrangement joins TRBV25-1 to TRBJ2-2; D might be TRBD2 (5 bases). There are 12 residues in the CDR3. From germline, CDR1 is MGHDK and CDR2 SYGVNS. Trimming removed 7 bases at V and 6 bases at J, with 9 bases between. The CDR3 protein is CASTVGAGELFF. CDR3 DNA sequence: TGTGCCAGCACGGTCGGGGCCGGGGAGCTGTTTTTT.

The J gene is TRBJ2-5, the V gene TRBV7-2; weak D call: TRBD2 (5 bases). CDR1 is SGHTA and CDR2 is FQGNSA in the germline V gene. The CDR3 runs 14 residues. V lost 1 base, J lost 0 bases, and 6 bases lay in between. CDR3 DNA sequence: TGTGCCAGCAGCTTAGGGAGGAACCAAGAGACCCAGTACTTC. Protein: CASSLGRNQETQYF. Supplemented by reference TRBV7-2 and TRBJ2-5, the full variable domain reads GAGVSQSPSNKVTEKGKDVELRCDPISGHTALYWYRQSLGQGLEFLIYFQGNSAPDKSGLPSDRFSAERTGGSVSTLTIQRTQQEDSAVYLCASSLGRNQETQYFGPGTRLLVL.

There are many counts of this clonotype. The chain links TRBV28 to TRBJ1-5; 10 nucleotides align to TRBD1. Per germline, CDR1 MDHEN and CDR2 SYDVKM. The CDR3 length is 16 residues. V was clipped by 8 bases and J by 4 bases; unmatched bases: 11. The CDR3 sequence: CASGDRGSAGNQPQHF. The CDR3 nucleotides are TGTGCCAGCGGGGACAGGGGCTCAGCGGGAAATCAGCCCCAGCATTTT.

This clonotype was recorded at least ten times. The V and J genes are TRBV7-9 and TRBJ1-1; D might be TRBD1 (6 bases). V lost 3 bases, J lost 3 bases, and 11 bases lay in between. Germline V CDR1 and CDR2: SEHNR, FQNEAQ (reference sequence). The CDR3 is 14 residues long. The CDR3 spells CASSFGGRDTEAFF. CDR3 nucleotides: TGTGCCAGCAGCTTTGGGGGGCGAGACACTGAAGCTTTCTTT. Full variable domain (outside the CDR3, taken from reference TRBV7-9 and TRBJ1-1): DTGVSQNPRHKITKRGQNVTFRCDPISEHNRLYWYRQTLGQGPEFLTYFQNEAQLEKSRLLSDRFSAERPKGSFSTLEIQRTEQGDSAMYLCASSFGGRDTEAFFGQGTRLTVV.

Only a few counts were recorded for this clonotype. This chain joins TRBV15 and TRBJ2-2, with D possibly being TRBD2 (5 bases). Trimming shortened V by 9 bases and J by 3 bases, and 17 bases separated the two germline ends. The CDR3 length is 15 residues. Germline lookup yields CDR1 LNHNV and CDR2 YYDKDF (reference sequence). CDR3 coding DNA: TGTGCCACTTTGAACGGGGAGAAGGACACCGGGGAGCTGTTTTTT. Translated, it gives CATLNGEKDTGELFF.

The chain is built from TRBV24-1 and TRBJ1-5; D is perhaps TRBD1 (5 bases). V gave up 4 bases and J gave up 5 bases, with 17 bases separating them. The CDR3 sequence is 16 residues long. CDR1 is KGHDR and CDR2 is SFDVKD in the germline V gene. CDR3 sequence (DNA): TGTGCCACCAGTGACCATACCGGGGGGGGGGATCAGCCCCAGCATTTT. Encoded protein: CATSDHTGGGDQPQHF.

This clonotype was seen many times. CDR3 residues: CASSDSAGGITEAFF. Here the CDR3 DNA reads TGTGCCAGCAGTGACTCGGCAGGGGGGATCACTGAAGCTTTCTTT. The rearrangement joins TRBV6-4 to TRBJ1-1; 7 nucleotides line up with TRBD1. Germline values: CDR1 MRHNA, CDR2 SNTAGT. The CDR3 contains 15 residues. Trimming at V came to 0 bases and at J to 4 bases, leaving 5 bases not matched to a gene.